This is a list of T cell receptor beta chains from one sample in a study of follicular helper T cells after annual influenza vaccination. Method: immunoSEQ multiplex PCR; TCRdb's copy keeps in-frame clones and lacks some. Among nearly 9,000 clones listed, roughly 79% were seen once. The sequencing here drew on CXCR5+ CD38- circulating T follicular helper cells from blood, taken on the day of influenza vaccination. The receptors were gathered from an adult who received the influenza vaccine. Each CDR3 is given with its conserved first and last residue. A D gene is named only where the DNA matches it firmly. Clone size appears in some rows only: once, few, many, or a class for an expanded clone.

d_call clone_size j_call v_call cdr3_nt cdr3_aa
TRBD1 - TRBJ2-2 TRBV29-1 TGCAGCGTGATTGACAGGGGTAGGACCGGGGAGCTGTTTTTT CSVIDRGRTGELFF
- - TRBJ1-4 TRBV6-1 TGTGCCAGCCTCAGCAGGGTTGTGGTGAATGAAAAACTGTTTTTT CASLSRVVVNEKLFF
- - TRBJ2-5 TRBV2 TGTGCCTCTAACAGGGACCAAGAGACCCAGTACTTC CASNRDQETQYF
TRBD2 - TRBJ2-1 TRBV4-3 TGCGCCAGCAGCCAAGATCCCCGGACTAGCGTAATCTACAATGAGCAGTTCTTC CASSQDPRTSVIYNEQFF
- - TRBJ2-7 TRBV19 TGTGCCAGTAGTCCCCGGGCAGGGTTCTCCTACGAGCAGTACTTC CASSPRAGFSYEQYF
- - TRBJ2-3 TRBV21-1 TGTGCCAGCAGCAAGCTAGCGGAGCCCACAGATACGCAGTATTTT CASSKLAEPTDTQYF
- - TRBJ1-4 TRBV25-1 TGTGCCAGCAGTGATACCGAAGGGGCGCAGGAAAAACTGTTTTTT CASSDTEGAQEKLFF
- - TRBJ2-3 TRBV13 TGTGCCAGCAGCTTAGGATTAAGCGGCAGGGTTACGCAGTATTTT CASSLGLSGRVTQYF
TRBD2 once TRBJ2-7 TRBV7-8 TGTGCCAGCAGCAGGGGACGGGAGGGCCTCTACGAGCAGTACTTC CASSRGREGLYEQYF
- - TRBJ1-6 TRBV14 TGTGCCAGCAGCGACACCCTAGGATCACCCCTCCACTTT CASSDTLGSPLHF